The source of this T cell receptor beta chain is a study of cytomegalovirus exposure and HLA in healthy donors. Worth noting for this clone: Its antigen is undetermined.

The length of the CDR3 is 14 residues. The germline V gene has CDR1 SGHVS and CDR2 FNYEAQ. The V end lost 4 bases, the J end lost 0 bases, and 9 bases lay between the germline ends. 13 Jbeta primers and 60 Vbeta primers were used for the PCR. TCRdb's table, derived via immunoSEQ multiplex PCR, lists solely in-frame clones and lacks some. The data hold roughly 140,000 clones, with roughly 80% observed a single time. Points from the study as a whole: In a later analysis, an Asian-associated ancestry cluster reportedly showed fewer N-insertions than the roughly 700-donor mean.

This receptor was obtained from a middle-aged woman in good health and CMV-seropositive. Material for sequencing was PBMCs. The chain employs TRBV7-6 and TRBJ1-1, with unresolved D. For the CDR3, the DNA is TGTGCCAGCAGCTCACAGCCTTTGAACACTGAAGCTTTCTTT. This encodes CASSSQPLNTEAFF.